This T cell receptor beta chain derives from a study of T-cell memory formation after mild COVID-19. Study background: Most TCR clusters belonged to a single donor. Points from the study as a whole: Mainly in CM and EM were contracting CD4+ clones; CD8+ were in EMRA. Clones that shrank (day 15 to 85) were balanced CD4/CD8, whereas later expanders leaned CD4+.

Concerning this clonotype: As yet, its antigen is unknown.

This CDR3 region has 17 residues. The germline V and J ends were trimmed by 1 base and 0 bases, with 15 bases remaining between them. The germline V gene encodes CDR1 SGHAT and CDR2 FQNNGV. Libraries for TCRalpha and TCRbeta carried sample barcodes and unique molecular identifiers via 5'RACE. MiXCR was run by TCRdb on the 5' RACE reads, yielding one entry per CDR3 protein. Of around 160,000 distinct CDR3 sequences detected, 11% appear once; the ten largest clones hold 3.8%. The chain is built from TRBV11-2 and TRBJ2-5; perhaps D is TRBD1 or TRBD2 (5 bases each). Sequencing used PBMCs or a T cell subset sorted from them (not recorded which). The sequence came from a man aged 18-30 years who had mild COVID-19 (a few samples of this study predate the infection). Cell type and time point are not known. The CDR3 nucleotides read TGTGCCAGCAGCTTAGGGTCACTAGAGGGGTACCAAGAGACCCAGTACTTC. Translated: CASSLGSLEGYQETQYF.